The rows below give T cell receptor beta chains drawn from one sample of a study of neoadjuvant anti-PD-1 for oral cavity cancer. Produced via immunoSEQ multiplex PCR; TCRdb's table is partial and in-frame only. The sample lists tens of thousands of clones, approximately 80% occurring once. The sample here was PBMCs, taken after nivolumab (anti-PD-1) treatment. These receptors all come from a person aged 35-79 years with oral cavity squamous cell carcinoma. Both conserved end residues are part of each CDR3. D genes are given only for firm matches. Not every row has a clone size; where given, it reads once, few, many or a size class.

J gene,clone size,D gene,V gene,CDR3 DNA,CDR3 protein
TRBJ2-2,.,.,TRBV30,TGTGCCTGGAGTGTAGGATTCACCGGGGAGCTGTTTTTT,CAWSVGFTGELFF
TRBJ1-2,.,.,TRBV6-1,TGTGCCAGCACCCAAAGGGGAGGGAACTATGGCTACACCTTC,CASTQRGGNYGYTF
TRBJ1-2,.,TRBD1,TRBV7-9,TGTGCCAGCAGCTTAACAGGGGTCGGTGGCTACACCTTC,CASSLTGVGGYTF
TRBJ2-2,.,.,TRBV10-2,TGCGCCCTCACCCCCAACCGAGGGGTCACCGGGGAGCTGTTTTTT,CALTPNRGVTGELFF
TRBJ1-1,few,.,TRBV19,TGTGCCAGTAGTGGGGGGGCCCGGAAGGCTGAAGCTTTCTTT,CASSGGARKAEAFF
TRBJ2-3,.,.,TRBV5-1,TGCGCCAGCAGCTTGGGACGTGGGGGGGCCCCAGATACGCAGTATTTT,CASSLGRGGAPDTQYF
TRBJ1-2,few,TRBD1,TRBV5-1,TGCGCCAGCAGAGAACAGGGGCGTTGGGGCTACACCTTC,CASREQGRWGYTF
TRBJ1-2,once,.,TRBV6-1,TGTGCCAGCAGACCGACAGGTGTGGGGGGCCACACCTTC,CASRPTGVGGHTF
TRBJ2-1,.,.,TRBV27,TGTGCCAGCCAGAGGACGGAAAACAATGAGCAGTTCTTC,CASQRTENNEQFF
TRBJ2-3,few,.,TRBV9,TGTGCCAGCAGCGTAGTCCCCCGCGGTTCGGGAGATACGCAGTATTTT,CASSVVPRGSGDTQYF
TRBJ1-1,.,TRBD1,TRBV6-4,TGTGCCAGCAGCCGCGGGACAGGGGGTTACACTGAAGCTTTCTTT,CASSRGTGGYTEAFF
TRBJ2-7,.,TRBD2,TRBV10-1,TGCGCCAGCGGAACCCGGACTAGCGGGGGCCAGGAGCAGTACTTC,CASGTRTSGGQEQYF
TRBJ1-6,.,.,TRBV7-2,TGTGCCAGCAGCTTTGACCGGAATTCACCCCTCCACTTT,CASSFDRNSPLHF
TRBJ2-1,.,TRBD2,TRBV11-2,TGTGCCAGCAGCTCCTCTAGCGGGAGGTTCACCTACAATGAGCAGTTCTTC,CASSSSSGRFTYNEQFF
TRBJ2-1,.,.,TRBV29-1,TGCAGCGTCGAACTTTTCAATGAGCAGTTCTTC,CSVELFNEQFF
TRBJ1-2,once,.,TRBV30,TGTGCCTGGAGGGACGGGAACTATGGCTACACCTTC,CAWRDGNYGYTF
TRBJ1-2,.,.,TRBV28,TGTGCCAGCTCACGGTCGAACTATGGCTACACCTTC,CASSRSNYGYTF
TRBJ1-4,.,.,TRBV7-6,TGTGCCAGCAGGCTGCGGCCTGGCGGAAATGAAAAACTGTTTTTT,CASRLRPGGNEKLFF
TRBJ2-1,.,TRBD2,TRBV27,TGTGCCAGCAGTTTACGGGGGGGCGAGAACAATGAGCAGTTCTTC,CASSLRGGENNEQFF
TRBJ2-7,.,.,TRBV28,TGTGCCAGCAGTACTACGAGTCAGAGCTCCTACGAGCAGTACTTC,CASSTTSQSSYEQYF
TRBJ1-4,.,.,TRBV6-1,TGTGCCAGCAGTCTCACGTCAGCCCTAGGGGAAAAACTGTTTTTT,CASSLTSALGEKLFF
TRBJ1-1,few,.,TRBV9,TGTGCCAGCAGCTCCCGACTGGGGAACACTGAAGCTTTCTTT,CASSSRLGNTEAFF
TRBJ1-2,.,.,TRBV6-1,TGTGCCAGCAGTCAAAGAGGGGACTCTTTCTATGGCTACACCTTC,CASSQRGDSFYGYTF
TRBJ2-7,.,.,TRBV9,TGTGCCAGCAGCGTAGAAGCGGATACTACCTACGAGCAGTACTTC,CASSVEADTTYEQYF
TRBJ2-7,.,.,TRBV2,TGTGCCAGCAGTGAAGCGCTTCGGGACGAGCAGTACTTC,CASSEALRDEQYF
TRBJ2-7,.,.,TRBV11-2,TGTGCCAGCAGCTCGCCCGGGACGGACTTCTCCTACGAGCAGTACTTC,CASSSPGTDFSYEQYF
TRBJ2-5,.,.,TRBV19,TGTGCCAGTAGTAACCGGGAGTGGGGGACCCAGTACTTC,CASSNREWGTQYF
TRBJ1-5,.,.,TRBV6-1,TGTGCCAGCAGTGAAACGCGAGGGAAGGGATTGGTAAGCAATCAGCCCCAGCATTTT,CASSETRGKGLVSNQPQHF
TRBJ1-5,.,.,TRBV6-1,TGTGCCAGCAGGAGACAGAGCAATCAGCCCCAGCATTTT,CASRRQSNQPQHF
TRBJ1-5,.,.,TRBV10-2,TGCGCCAGCAGTGCAACCAGCAATCAGCCCCAGCATTTT,CASSATSNQPQHF
TRBJ2-1,.,.,TRBV7-8,TGTGCCAGCAGCTTTCGAGACTACAATGAGCAGTTCTTC,CASSFRDYNEQFF
TRBJ2-7,.,TRBD2,TRBV4-2,TGTGCCAGCAGCCAAGCCAGCGGGGGGTCAGCCTACGAGCAGTACTTC,CASSQASGGSAYEQYF
TRBJ1-2,.,TRBD1,TRBV7-8,TGTGCCAGCAGCACCCTAAGACAGGGTGTTGACGGCTACACCTTC,CASSTLRQGVDGYTF